The clone carrying this T cell receptor beta chain was observed many times. Its matching antigen is unknown. This specimen belongs to a study of neurological immune-mediated disorders. General observations from the study: Private repertoires in all groups were suggested by the absence of shared CDR3 amino acid sequences among expanded clones across subjects.

TCRdb independently ran MiXCR on the 5' RACE reads; one entry per CDR3 protein. The sample lists about 66,000 distinct CDR3 sequences, 3.9% occurring once. The germline V gene encodes CDR1 LNHDA and CDR2 SQIVND (reference sequence). This CDR3 comprises 12 residues. V was pared by 11 bases and J by 4 bases, with 13 bases between. The sequence was collected from a young man with multiple sclerosis. Material: PBMCs. The rearrangement links TRBV19 to TRBJ2-3; D might be TRBD1 or TRBD2, each matching 5 bases. CDR3 DNA: TGTGCCGCTGGGACGTTCTCAGATACGCAGTATTTT. Translation gives CAAGTFSDTQYF.